Below, 8 T cell receptor beta chains from the same sample are listed, as sequenced in a study of identical twins. Each CDR3 protein is one row after TCRdb ran MiXCR on the 5' RACE reads. Of under 450,000 distinct CDR3 sequences in the sample, less than 20% were seen once. The specimen sequenced was naive T cells sorted from blood. Receptor source: a man over 45 in good health.

This clonotype was picked up a small number of times. The V and J genes are TRBV6-6 and TRBJ2-4; weak D call: TRBD2 (5 bases). CDR3 length: 13 residues. Germline CDR1 MNHNY, CDR2 SVGAGI (reference sequence). Trimming took off 2 bases at V and 5 bases at J, with 7 bases between the two ends. The CDR3 spells CASSYPAENIQYF. The CDR3 DNA reads TGTGCCAGCAGTTACCCAGCGGAAAACATTCAGTACTTC.

V and J are TRBV18 and TRBJ2-5; D gene ambiguous. CDR3 size: 14 residues. The V gene lost 3 bases and the J gene lost 3 bases, with 11 bases spanning the gap. CDR1 is KGHSH, CDR2 LQKENI, per germline. CDR3 amino acids: CASSPFSGEETQYF. In nucleotides, the CDR3 is TGTGCCAGCTCACCTTTCTCTGGGGAAGAGACCCAGTACTTC.

The chain employs TRBV28 and TRBJ2-5; TRBD2 aligns across 11 bases. The CDR3 covers 14 residues. Per germline, CDR1 MDHEN and CDR2 SYDVKM. Unmatched junction bases numbered 7, after V lost 7 bases and J lost 6 bases. CDR3 DNA sequence: TGTGCCAGCAATCCTAGCGGGGGGTTGAAGACCCAGTACTTC. Protein product: CASNPSGGLKTQYF.

This clonotype was counted a few times. This chain connects TRBV27 to TRBJ2-7; either TRBD1 or TRBD2 may supply D (5 bases each). Trimming removed 3 bases from V and 3 bases from J, with 15 bases in between. This CDR3 has 15 amino acids. Germline CDR1 reads MNHEY; CDR2 reads SMNVEV (reference sequence). The CDR3 here is CASSLMAGTVYEQYF. In nucleotides, the CDR3 is TGTGCCAGCAGTTTGATGGCAGGGACGGTCTACGAGCAGTACTTC.

The chain couples TRBV4-1 to TRBJ2-3, with D maybe TRBD2 (6 bases). The V and J ends lost 1 base and 4 bases respectively, with 18 bases between them. This CDR3 has 17 residues. Per the germline V gene, CDR1 is MGHRA and CDR2 is YSYEKL. The CDR3 region has the DNA TGCGCCAGCAGCCAAGTCCCCAACGGGGGTGGATCAGATACGCAGTATTTT. This sequence encodes CASSQVPNGGGSDTQYF.

The chain joins TRBV2 to TRBJ1-5; D gene unclear. V was trimmed by 4 bases and J by 0 bases, leaving 7 bases between them. CDR3 length equals 14 residues. CDR1 is SNHLY and CDR2 is FYNNEI in the germline V gene. The CDR3, as DNA: TGTGCCAGCAGTGCAGTAGGTAGCAATCAGCCCCAGCATTTT. This codes for CASSAVGSNQPQHF. Supplemented by reference TRBV2 and TRBJ1-5, the full variable domain reads EPEVTQTPSHQVTQMGQEVILRCVPISNHLYFYWYRQILGQKVEFLVSFYNNEISEKSEIFDDQFSVERPDGSNFTLKIRSTKLEDSAMYFCASSAVGSNQPQHFGDGTRLSIL.

This clonotype was recorded at least ten times. V usage is TRBV29-1 and J usage is TRBJ2-3; 7 bases are shared with TRBD2. Germline loops: CDR1 SQVTM, CDR2 ANQGSEA. The CDR3 runs to 15 residues. V shed 8 bases, J shed 5 bases, and the junction held 16 bases outside the gene matches. The CDR3 DNA reads TGCAGCCTAAGGCACGGCGGGAGAGGAGGAGATACGCAGTATTTT. This sequence encodes CSLRHGGRGGDTQYF.

This clonotype has just a few counts. The chain joins TRBV6-5 to TRBJ1-2; no firm D call. Trimming took off 1 base at V and 1 base at J, with 22 bases between the two ends. The CDR3 is made up of 19 amino acids. Germline values: CDR1 MNHEY, CDR2 SVGAGI. DNA for the CDR3: TGTGCCAGCAGTTACTTAGGCCCGGGAAGATCTACTCTTAACTATGGCTACACCTTC. Encoded protein: CASSYLGPGRSTLNYGYTF.